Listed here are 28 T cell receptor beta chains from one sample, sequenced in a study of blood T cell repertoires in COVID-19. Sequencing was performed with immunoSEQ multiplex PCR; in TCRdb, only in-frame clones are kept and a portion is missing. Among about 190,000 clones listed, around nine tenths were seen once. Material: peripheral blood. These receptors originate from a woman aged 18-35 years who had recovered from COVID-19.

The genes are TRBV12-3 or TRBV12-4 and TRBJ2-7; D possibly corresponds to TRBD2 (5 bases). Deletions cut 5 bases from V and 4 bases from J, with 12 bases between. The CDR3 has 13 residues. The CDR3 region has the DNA TGTGCCAGCAGTCCCCCGGACTCTTACGAGCAGTACTTC. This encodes CASSPPDSYEQYF.

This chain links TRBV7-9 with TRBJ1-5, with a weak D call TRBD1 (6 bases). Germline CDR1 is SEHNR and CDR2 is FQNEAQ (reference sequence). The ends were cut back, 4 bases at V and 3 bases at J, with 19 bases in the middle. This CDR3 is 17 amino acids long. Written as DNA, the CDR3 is TGTGCCAGCAGCTCCTCGGGGTTGACAGGCGCCAATCAGCCCCAGCATTTT. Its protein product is CASSSSGLTGANQPQHF.

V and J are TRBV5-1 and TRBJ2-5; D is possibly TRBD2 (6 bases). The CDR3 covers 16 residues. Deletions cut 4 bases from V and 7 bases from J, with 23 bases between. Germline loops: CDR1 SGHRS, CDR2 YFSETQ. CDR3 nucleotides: TGCGCCAGCAGCCGGGGAGTAGCGGCGGTAGGGTGGACCCAGTACTTC. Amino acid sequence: CASSRGVAAVGWTQYF.

In nucleotides, the CDR3 is TGTGCCGCCCAGGGTTCCGAAACTTACGAGCAGTACTTC. It codes for CAAQGSETYEQYF. This chain uses TRBV6-5 with TRBJ2-7; D may be TRBD1 (5 bases). Trimming left V 11 bases short and J 4 bases short, with 18 bases between. Germline V gene data show CDR1 as MNHEY and CDR2 as SVGAGI. This CDR3 spans 13 amino acids.

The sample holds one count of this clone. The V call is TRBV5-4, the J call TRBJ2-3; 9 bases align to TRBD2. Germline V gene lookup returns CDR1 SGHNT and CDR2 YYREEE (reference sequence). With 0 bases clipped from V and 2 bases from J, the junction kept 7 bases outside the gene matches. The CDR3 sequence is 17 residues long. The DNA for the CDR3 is TGTGCCAGCAGCTTGGCCAAAGCTAGCGGGACCACAGATACGCAGTATTTT. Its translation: CASSLAKASGTTDTQYF. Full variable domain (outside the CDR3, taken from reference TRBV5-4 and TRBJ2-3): ETGVTQSPTHLIKTRGQQVTLRCSSQSGHNTVSWYQQALGQGPQFIFQYYREEENGRGNFPPRFSGLQFPNYSSELNVNALELDDSALYLCASSLAKASGTTDTQYFGPGTRLTVL.

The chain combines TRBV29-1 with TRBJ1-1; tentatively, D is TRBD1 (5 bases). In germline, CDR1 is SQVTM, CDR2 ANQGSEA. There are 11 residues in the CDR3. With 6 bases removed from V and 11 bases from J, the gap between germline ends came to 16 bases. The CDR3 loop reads CSVHGALGAFF. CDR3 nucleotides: TGCAGCGTCCATGGGGCTCTAGGGGCTTTCTTT.

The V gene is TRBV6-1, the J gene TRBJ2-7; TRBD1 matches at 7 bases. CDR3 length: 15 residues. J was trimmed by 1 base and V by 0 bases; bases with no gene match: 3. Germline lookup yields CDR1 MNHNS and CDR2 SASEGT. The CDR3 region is CASSEAPGQSYEQYF. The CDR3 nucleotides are TGTGCCAGCAGTGAAGCGCCGGGACAGTCCTACGAGCAGTACTTC.

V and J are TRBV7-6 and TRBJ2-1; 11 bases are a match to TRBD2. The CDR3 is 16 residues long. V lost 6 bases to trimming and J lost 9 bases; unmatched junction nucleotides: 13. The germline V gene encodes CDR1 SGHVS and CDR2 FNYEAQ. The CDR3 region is CASRMTTGLAGGEQFF. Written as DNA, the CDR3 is TGTGCCAGCAGAATGACGACAGGGCTAGCGGGGGGTGAGCAGTTCTTC.

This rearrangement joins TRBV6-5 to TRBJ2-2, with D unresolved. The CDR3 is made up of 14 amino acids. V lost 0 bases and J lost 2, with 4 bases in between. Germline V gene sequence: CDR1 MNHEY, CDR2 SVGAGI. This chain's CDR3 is CASSYSPNTGELFF. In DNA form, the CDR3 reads TGTGCCAGCAGTTACTCTCCTAACACCGGGGAGCTGTTTTTT.

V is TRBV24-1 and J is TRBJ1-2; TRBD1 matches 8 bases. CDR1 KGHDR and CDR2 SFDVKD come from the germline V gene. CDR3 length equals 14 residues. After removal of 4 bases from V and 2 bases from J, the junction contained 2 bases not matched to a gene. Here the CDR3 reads CATSDRTGNYGYTF. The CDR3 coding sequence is TGTGCCACCAGTGACCGGACAGGGAACTATGGCTACACCTTC.

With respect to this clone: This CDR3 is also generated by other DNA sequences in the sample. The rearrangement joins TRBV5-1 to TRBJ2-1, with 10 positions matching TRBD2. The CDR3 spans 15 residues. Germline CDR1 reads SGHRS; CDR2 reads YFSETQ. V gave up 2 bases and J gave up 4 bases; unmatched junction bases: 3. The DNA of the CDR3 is TGCGCCAGCAGCTTCACTAGCGGGGTTTACAATGAGCAGTTCTTC. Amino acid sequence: CASSFTSGVYNEQFF.

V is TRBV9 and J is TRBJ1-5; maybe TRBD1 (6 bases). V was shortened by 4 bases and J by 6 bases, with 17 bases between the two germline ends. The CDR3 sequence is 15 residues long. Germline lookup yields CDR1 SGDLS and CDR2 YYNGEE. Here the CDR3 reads CASSLTGSKTQPQHF. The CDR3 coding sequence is TGTGCCAGCAGCCTAACAGGGAGTAAGACTCAGCCCCAGCATTTT.

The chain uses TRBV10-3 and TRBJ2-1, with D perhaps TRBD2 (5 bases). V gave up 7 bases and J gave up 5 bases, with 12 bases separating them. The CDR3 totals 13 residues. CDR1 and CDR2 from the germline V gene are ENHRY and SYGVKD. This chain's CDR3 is CAITSGWDNEQFF. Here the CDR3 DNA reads TGTGCCATCACCAGCGGATGGGACAATGAGCAGTTCTTC.

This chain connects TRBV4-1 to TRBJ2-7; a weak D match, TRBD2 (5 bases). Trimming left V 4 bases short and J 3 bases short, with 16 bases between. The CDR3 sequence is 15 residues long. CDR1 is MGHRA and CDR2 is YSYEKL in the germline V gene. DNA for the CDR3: TGCGCCAGCAGCCGGAACGCGGGCCTCCTCTACGAGCAGTACGTC. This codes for CASSRNAGLLYEQYV.

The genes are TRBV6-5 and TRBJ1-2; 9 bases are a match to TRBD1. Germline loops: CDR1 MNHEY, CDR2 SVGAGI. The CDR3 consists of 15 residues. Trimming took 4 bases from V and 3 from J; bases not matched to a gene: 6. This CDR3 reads CASSFSGQGYYGYTF. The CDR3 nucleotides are TGTGCCAGCAGTTTCTCGGGACAGGGATACTATGGCTACACCTTC.

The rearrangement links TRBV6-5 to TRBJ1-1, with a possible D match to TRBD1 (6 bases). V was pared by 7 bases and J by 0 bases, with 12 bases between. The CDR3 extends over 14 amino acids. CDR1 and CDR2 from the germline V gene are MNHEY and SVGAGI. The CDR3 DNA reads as TGTGCCAGCATCGTAGACAGGTTGAACACTGAAGCTTTCTTT. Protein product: CASIVDRLNTEAFF.

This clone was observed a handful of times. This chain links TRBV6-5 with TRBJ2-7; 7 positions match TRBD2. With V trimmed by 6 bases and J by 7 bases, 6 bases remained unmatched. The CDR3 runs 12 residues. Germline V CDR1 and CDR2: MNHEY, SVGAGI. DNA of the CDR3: TGTGCCAGCAGCCCCAGGGAGGGTGAGCAGTACGTC. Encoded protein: CASSPREGEQYV.

CDR3 bases: TGTGCCAGCAGCGACTACTCTGAGCCCCAGCATTTT. Amino acid sequence: CASSDYSEPQHF. The chain joins TRBV7-8 to TRBJ1-5; no firm D call. Germline values: CDR1 SGHVS, CDR2 FQNEAQ. The CDR3 consists of 12 residues. Trimming took off 5 bases at V and 8 bases at J, with 10 bases between the two ends.

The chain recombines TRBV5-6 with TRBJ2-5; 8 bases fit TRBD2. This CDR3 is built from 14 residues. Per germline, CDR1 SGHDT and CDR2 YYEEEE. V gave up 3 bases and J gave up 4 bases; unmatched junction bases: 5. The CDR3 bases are TGTGCCAGCAGCTCGAGCGGGGGCGGAGAGACCCAGTACTTC. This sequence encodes CASSSSGGGETQYF. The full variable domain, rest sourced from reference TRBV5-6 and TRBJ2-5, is DAGVTQSPTHLIKTRGQQVTLRCSPKSGHDTVSWYQQALGQGPQFIFQYYEEEERQRGNFPDRFSGHQFPNYSSELNVNALLLGDSALYLCASSSSGGGETQYFGPGTRLLVL.

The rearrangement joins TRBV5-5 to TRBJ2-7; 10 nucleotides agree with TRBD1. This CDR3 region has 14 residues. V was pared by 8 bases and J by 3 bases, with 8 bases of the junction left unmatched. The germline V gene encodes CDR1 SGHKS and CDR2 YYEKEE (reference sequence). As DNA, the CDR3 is TGTGCCAGTCGTGGCGGGACAGGGGTCTACGAGCAGTACGTC. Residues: CASRGGTGVYEQYV.

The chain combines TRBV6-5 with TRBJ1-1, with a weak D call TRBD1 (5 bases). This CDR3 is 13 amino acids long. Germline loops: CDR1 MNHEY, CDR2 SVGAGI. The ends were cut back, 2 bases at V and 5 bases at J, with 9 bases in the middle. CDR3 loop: CASSYGGGTEAFF. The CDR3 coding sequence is TGTGCCAGCAGTTACGGGGGGGGTACTGAAGCTTTCTTT.

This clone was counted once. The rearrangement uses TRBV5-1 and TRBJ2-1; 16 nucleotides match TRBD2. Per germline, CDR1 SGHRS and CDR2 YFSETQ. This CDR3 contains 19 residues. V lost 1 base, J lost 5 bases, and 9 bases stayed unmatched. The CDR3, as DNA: TGCGCCAGCAGCTTGACCGCCGGGACTAGCGGGGGGGCCGACAATGAGCAGTTCTTC. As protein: CASSLTAGTSGGADNEQFF.

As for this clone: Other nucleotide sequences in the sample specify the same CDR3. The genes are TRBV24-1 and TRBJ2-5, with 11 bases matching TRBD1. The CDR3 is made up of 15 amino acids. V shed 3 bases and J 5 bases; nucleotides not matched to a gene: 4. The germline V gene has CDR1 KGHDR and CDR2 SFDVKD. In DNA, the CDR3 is TGTGCCACCAGTGATCCAGGACAGGGGGCGGAGACCCAGTACTTC. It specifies CATSDPGQGAETQYF.

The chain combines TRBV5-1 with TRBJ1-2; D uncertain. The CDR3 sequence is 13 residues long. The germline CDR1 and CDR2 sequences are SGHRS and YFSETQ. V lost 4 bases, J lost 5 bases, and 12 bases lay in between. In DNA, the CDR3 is TGCGCCAGCAGCAATGACGGAGTATATGGCTACACCTTC. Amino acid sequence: CASSNDGVYGYTF.

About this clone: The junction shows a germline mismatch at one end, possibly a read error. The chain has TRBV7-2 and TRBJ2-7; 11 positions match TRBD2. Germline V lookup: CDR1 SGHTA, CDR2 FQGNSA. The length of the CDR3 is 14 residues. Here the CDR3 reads CASSIAGGDGEQYF. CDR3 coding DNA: TGTGCCAGCAGCATAGCGGGGGGGGACGGCGAGCAGTACTTC.

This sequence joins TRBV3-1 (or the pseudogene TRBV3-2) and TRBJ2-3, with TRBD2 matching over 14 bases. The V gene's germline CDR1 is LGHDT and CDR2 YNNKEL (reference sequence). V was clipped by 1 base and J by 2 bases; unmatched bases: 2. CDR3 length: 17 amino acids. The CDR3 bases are TGTGCCAGCAGCCAAGGGACTAGCGGGGGGCCCACAGATACGCAGTATTTT. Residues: CASSQGTSGGPTDTQYF.

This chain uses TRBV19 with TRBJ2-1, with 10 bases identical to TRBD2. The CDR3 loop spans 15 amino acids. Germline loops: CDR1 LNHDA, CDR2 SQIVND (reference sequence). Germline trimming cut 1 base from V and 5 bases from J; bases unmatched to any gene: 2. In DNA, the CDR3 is TGTGCCAGTAGTATAGTAGCGGGAGGAAACAATGAGCAGTTCTTC. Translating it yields CASSIVAGGNNEQFF. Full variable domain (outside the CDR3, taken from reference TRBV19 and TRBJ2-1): DGGITQSPKYLFRKEGQNVTLSCEQNLNHDAMYWYRQDPGQGLRLIYYSQIVNDFQKGDIAEGYSVSREKKESFPLTVTSAQKNPTAFYLCASSIVAGGNNEQFFGPGTRLTVL.

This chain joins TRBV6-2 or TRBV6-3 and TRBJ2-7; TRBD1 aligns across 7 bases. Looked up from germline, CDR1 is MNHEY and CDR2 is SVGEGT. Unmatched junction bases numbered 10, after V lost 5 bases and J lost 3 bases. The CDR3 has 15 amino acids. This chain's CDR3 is CASSTQGTRYYEQYV. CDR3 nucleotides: TGTGCCAGCAGTACACAGGGGACACGCTACTACGAGCAGTACGTC.